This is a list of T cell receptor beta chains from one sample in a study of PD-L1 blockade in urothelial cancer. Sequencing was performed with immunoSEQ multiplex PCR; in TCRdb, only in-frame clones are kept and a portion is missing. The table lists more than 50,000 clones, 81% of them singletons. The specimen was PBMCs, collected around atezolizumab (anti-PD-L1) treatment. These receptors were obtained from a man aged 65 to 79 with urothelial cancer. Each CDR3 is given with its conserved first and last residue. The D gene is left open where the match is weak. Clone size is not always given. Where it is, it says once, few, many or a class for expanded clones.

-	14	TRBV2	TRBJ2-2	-	TGTGCCAGCATTCGGGACACTAACACCGGGGAGCTGTTTTTT	CASIRDTNTGELFF
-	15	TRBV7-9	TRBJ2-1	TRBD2	TGTGCCAGCAGCCATACAGGGGCTAGCGGGGAGATAGAGTTCTTC	CASSHTGASGEIEFF
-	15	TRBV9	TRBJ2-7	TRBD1	TGTGCCAGCAGCGCGAGGGGGGGACAGGGCTACGAGCAGTACTTC	CASSARGGQGYEQYF
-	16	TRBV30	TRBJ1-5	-	TGTGCCTGGAGTAGAGCTATACAGGGTTCGAAGCAGCCCCAGCATTTT	CAWSRAIQGSKQPQHF
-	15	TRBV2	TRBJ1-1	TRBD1	TGTGCCAGCAGAGCCTCTGGACAGGGGGCCACTGAAGCTTTCTTT	CASRASGQGATEAFF
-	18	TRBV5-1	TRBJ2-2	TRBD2	TGCGCCAGCAGCGACACAGAGGGACTAGCGGCTAACACCGGGGAGCTGTTTTTT	CASSDTEGLAANTGELFF
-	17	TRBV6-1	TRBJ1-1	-	TGTGCCAGCAGTGACGGTCCAAGACACTCTGTCGACACTGAAGCTTTCTTT	CASSDGPRHSVDTEAFF
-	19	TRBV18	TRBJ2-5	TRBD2	TGTGCCAGCTCACTAGACCCGGGACTAGCGGGAGCTCAGGGAGAGACCCAGTACTTC	CASSLDPGLAGAQGETQYF
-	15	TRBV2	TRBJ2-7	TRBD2	TGTGCCAGCAGCCCTCTAGCGGGAGGGCCCTACGAGCAGTACTTC	CASSPLAGGPYEQYF
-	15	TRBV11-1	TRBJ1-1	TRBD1	TGTGCCAGCAGTTGGGGACAGGGGGCGGTCACTGAAGCTTTCTTT	CASSWGQGAVTEAFF
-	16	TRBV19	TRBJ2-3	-	TGTGCCAGTAGTATAGGATGGGCACTTAGCACAGATACGCAGTATTTT	CASSIGWALSTDTQYF
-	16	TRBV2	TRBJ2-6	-	TGTGCCAGCAGATTACAGGGTGACTCTGGGGCCAACGTCCTGACTTTC	CASRLQGDSGANVLTF
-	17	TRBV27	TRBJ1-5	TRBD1	TGTGCCAGCAGTTCGACACAGGGGGCGCGGTTAGGGCAGCCCCAGCATTTT	CASSSTQGARLGQPQHF
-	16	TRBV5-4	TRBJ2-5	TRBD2	TGTGCCAGCAGGCGCCGGGGGCGGGAGGCAGAAGAGACCCAGTACTTC	CASRRRGREAEETQYF
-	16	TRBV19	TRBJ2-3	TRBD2	TGTGCCACCCAGGCTAGCGGGAGGGTTAGCACAGATACGCAGTATTTT	CATQASGRVSTDTQYF
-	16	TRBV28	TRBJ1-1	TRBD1	TGTGCCAGCAGTCCCCCTGACAGGGACGGTGGTAATGAAGCTTTCTTT	CASSPPDRDGGNEAFF
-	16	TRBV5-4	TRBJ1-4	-	TGTGCCAGCAGCTTGGACCGGTCCTCATCTAATGAAAAACTGTTTTTT	CASSLDRSSSNEKLFF
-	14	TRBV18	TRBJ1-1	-	TGTGCCAGCTCACCTGATGGGCGGAGGGCTGAAGCTTTCTTT	CASSPDGRRAEAFF
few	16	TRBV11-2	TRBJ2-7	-	TGTGCCAGCAGGCGTTTAAGCGGCCTAACCAGAAACGAGCAGTACTTC	CASRRLSGLTRNEQYF
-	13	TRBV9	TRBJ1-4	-	TGTGCCAGCAGCAGGGGTCCAAATGAAAAACTGTTTTTT	CASSRGPNEKLFF
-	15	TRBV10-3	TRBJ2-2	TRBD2	TGTGCCATCAGTCAGCGGGGATCGCCCACCGGGGAGCTGTTTTTT	CAISQRGSPTGELFF
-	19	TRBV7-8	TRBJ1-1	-	TGTGCCAGCAGCTTAGGGACCGTGGGACACCAGTTCATGAACACTGAAGCTTTCTTT	CASSLGTVGHQFMNTEAFF